The 3 T cell receptor beta chains presented below share a single source sample, sequenced in a study of response to subunit inactivated influenza vaccine. Each CDR3 protein gets one entry after TCRdb re-called the RT-PCR reads with MiXCR. The sample carries under 750,000 distinct CDR3 sequences, roughly 10% recorded once. The starting material was PBMCs from blood, obtained on the day of vaccination. Receptor source: a man aged 45-65 years who received an inactivated influenza vaccine.

On this clonotype itself: An end of the junction does not agree with germline; a read error may underlie this. The chain is built from TRBV5-1 and TRBJ2-7, with a possible D match to TRBD1 (6 bases). Germline CDR1 SGHRS, CDR2 YFSETQ. This CDR3 contains 13 residues. In nucleotides, the CDR3 is TGCGCCAGCAGCTCGGACAGTGTGGACGAGCAGGACTTC. Translating it yields CASSSDSVDEQDF.

This clonotype was counted a few times. The chain recombines TRBV28 with TRBJ2-7; 8 bases align to TRBD1. CDR1 and CDR2 from the germline V gene are MDHEN and SYDVKM. J lost 4 bases, V lost 4 bases, and 9 bases had no gene match. The CDR3 covers 15 residues. As DNA, the CDR3 is TGTGCCAGCAGTTCGCCGGCAGGGGGCTCATACGAGCAGTACTTC. This encodes CASSSPAGGSYEQYF.

Ten or more counts support this clonotype. The chain has TRBV10-3 and TRBJ2-4; tentative D call: TRBD2 (5 bases). This CDR3 has 17 residues. V was cut by 0 bases and J by 1 base, with 13 bases left in between. Germline CDR1 and CDR2: ENHRY and SYGVKD. The CDR3 DNA reads TGTGCCATCAGTGAGTCGCTAGCAGCTAGGGCCAAAAACATTCAGTACTTC. Translating gives CAISESLAARAKNIQYF.